The present TCR beta chain was sequenced within a study of blood T cell repertoires in COVID-19. Overall study: Sites in the United States, Italy and Spain provided acute and convalescent COVID-19 samples. In each case, the material was cDNA or gDNA derived from T cells, B-cell-depleted T cells, or PBMCs.

V lost 2 bases, J lost 5 bases, and 5 bases stayed unmatched. The CDR3 is 14 amino acids. The germline V gene encodes CDR1 SGHDN and CDR2 FVKESK. In the authors' methods: Using reference gene primer amplification, nucleated cell counts were estimated. Only in-frame clones appear in the TCRdb table, and some are missing; sequencing was by immunoSEQ multiplex PCR. V, J and clone size were drawn from that table, and D and trimming were deduced from the DNA. The sample records tens of thousands of clones, more than 65% being singletons. The genes are TRBV14 and TRBJ1-1, with TRBD1 matching over 7 bases. Sequences were obtained from peripheral blood. The receptor's source is an elderly woman with active or convalescent COVID-19. The CDR3 nucleotides are TGTGCCAGCAGCCAACAACAGGGGTTGACTGAAGCTTTCTTT. Its protein product is CASSQQQGLTEAFF.